These 20 T cell receptor beta chains came from one sample sequenced in a study of T cells in women clearing cervical HPV infection. The method was immunoSEQ multiplex PCR; TCRdb's version includes in-frame clones alone and lacks a portion of them. Reported are around 30,000 clones; the ten largest clones contain about 7.8%. The specimen was blood buffy coat. These receptors were obtained from a woman between 18 and 69 years old with a cervical HPV16 infection that either progressed to CIN3+ or cleared (not recorded which).

As to this clone: The CDR3 end falls 3 residues outside the read, so it is completed with the germline J gene. V is TRBV5-1 and J is TRBJ1-3; 11 bases fit TRBD1. The junction had 3 bases not matched to a gene; V was cut back by 2 bases and J by 8 bases. The CDR3 totals 14 residues. From germline, CDR1 is SGHRS and CDR2 YFSETQ. The CDR3 spells CASSFGQGADTIYF. The part of the CDR3 DNA that was read is TGCGCCAGCAGCTTCGGACAGGGGGCAGACACC. Variable domain in full (rest from reference TRBV5-1 and TRBJ1-3): KAGVTQTPRYLIKTRGQQVTLSCSPISGHRSVSWYQQTPGQGLQFLFEYFSETQRNKGNFPGRFSGRQFSNSRSEMNVSTLELGDSALYLCASSFGQGADTIYFGEGSWLTVV.

As for this clone: The sequence runs out 3 residues before the end of the CDR3; the remainder is reconstructed from the germline J gene. The chain uses TRBV19 and TRBJ2-3; D may be TRBD1 (6 bases). Germline loops: CDR1 LNHDA, CDR2 SQIVND (reference sequence). This CDR3 region has 14 residues. The germline V and J ends were trimmed by 6 bases and 2 bases, with 12 bases remaining between them. This CDR3 is CASRGADHTDTQYF. The DNA read from the CDR3 is TGTGCCAGTAGGGGGGCGGACCACACAGATACG.

As concerns this clone: The read terminates 3 residues before the CDR3 end, so the remaining end is supplied by the germline J gene. V usage is TRBV14 and J usage is TRBJ2-7, with 7 nucleotides matching TRBD1. Germline CDR1 reads SGHDN; CDR2 reads FVKESK. V dropped 5 bases and J dropped 0; count of bases not matched to a gene: 10. There are 16 residues in the CDR3. CDR3 DNA, as far as it was read: TGTGCCAGCAGCACATCCGGGACAGCTAGCTCCTACGAG. This gives the protein CASSTSGTASSYE. The entire CDR3 is CASSTSGTASSYEQYF.

With respect to this clone: The read stops 3 residues short of the end of the CDR3; the missing end is completed from the germline J gene. The V gene is TRBV19, the J gene TRBJ2-2, with TRBD2 as a possible D gene (6 bases). The CDR3 consists of 15 residues. V shed 1 base and J shed 1 base, with 7 bases lying between them. CDR1 and CDR2 from the germline V gene are LNHDA and SQIVND (reference sequence). The CDR3 bases that were read are TGTGCCAGTAGTATAGTCGGGGGGAACACCGGGGAG. Residues: CASSIVGGNTGE. The whole CDR3 protein reads CASSIVGGNTGELFF.

Comment on this clone: The CDR3 end is not reached by the read, which stops 3 residues before it; the germline J gene fills it in. The same CDR3 also results from other DNA sequences found in this sample. This chain connects TRBV28 to TRBJ2-5; D might be TRBD2 (6 bases). The CDR3 has 12 residues. V gave up 4 bases and J gave up 5 bases, with 8 bases separating them. Germline values: CDR1 MDHEN, CDR2 SYDVKM. The covered CDR3 bases are TGTGCCAGCAGTTCGGAGGGGGAGACC. Encoded protein: CASSSEGET. The CDR3 in its entirety is CASSSEGETQYF. Based on the CDR3 plus reference TRBV28 and TRBJ2-5, the full variable domain is DVKVTQSSRYLVKRTGEKVFLECVQDMDHENMFWYRQDPGLGLRLIYFSYDVKMKEKGDIPEGYSVSREKKERFSLILESASTNQTSMYLCASSSEGETQYFGPGTRLLVL.

The CDR3 loop reads CASSLGPSGDNEQFF. The sequenced part of the CDR3 DNA is TGCGCCAGCAGCTTGGGACCTAGCGGGGACAATGAG. The V gene is TRBV5-1, the J gene TRBJ2-1, with TRBD2 identical over 9 bases. Coverage ceases 3 residues before the CDR3 finishes, and the germline J gene fills in the end. The CDR3 is 15 residues long. CDR1 is SGHRS, CDR2 YFSETQ, per germline. The V gene end was trimmed by 0 bases and the J gene end by 5 bases; junction bases not matched to a gene: 3.

For this clone: Read sequence stops 3 residues before the CDR3 end, and the germline J gene provides the missing end. The genes are TRBV2 and TRBJ1-4; maybe TRBD1 (5 bases). In germline, CDR1 is SNHLY, CDR2 FYNNEI. CDR3 length: 15 amino acids. The covered CDR3 bases are TGTGCCAGCAGGGGGGGGAGCTCCTATAATTCACCA. Its protein product is CASRGGSSYNSP. The whole CDR3 protein reads CASRGGSSYNSPLFF.

A remark on this clone: Read coverage stops 3 residues before the CDR3 terminus; the germline J gene supplies the remainder. The chain links TRBV7-9 to TRBJ1-2; no definite D call. Germline V CDR1 and CDR2: SEHNR, FQNEAQ (reference sequence). This CDR3 contains 14 residues. The CDR3 sequence: CASSLSVAAGDYTF. The CDR3 DNA, read in part, is TGTGCCAGCAGCTTATCGGTAGCTGCCGGCGAC.

To note about this clone: With the read ending 3 residues before the CDR3 end, the germline J gene is used to fill in that end. V usage is TRBV7-9 and J usage is TRBJ1-2; no definite D call. Per the germline V gene, CDR1 is SEHNR and CDR2 is FQNEAQ (reference sequence). This CDR3 is built from 14 residues. Partial CDR3 DNA: TGTGCCAGCAGCTCTATAAAAACGAGTCACGAC. This gives the protein CASSSIKTSHD. The complete CDR3 protein is CASSSIKTSHDYTF.

Comment on this clone: The read ends 3 residues before the CDR3 terminus; that terminus is restored from the germline J gene. The chain combines TRBV15 with TRBJ2-5, with TRBD2 as a possible D gene (5 bases). CDR3 length equals 16 residues. Germline assignment: CDR1 LNHNV and CDR2 YYDKDF (reference sequence). Trimming removed 1 base at V and 5 bases at J, with 17 bases between. The CDR3 protein is CATSRVRPSSGETQYF. CDR3 DNA (partial): TGTGCCACCAGCAGAGTACGCCCCTCTTCGGGGGAGACC. Full variable domain (outside the CDR3, taken from reference TRBV15 and TRBJ2-5): DAMVIQNPRYQVTQFGKPVTLSCSQTLNHNVMYWYQQKSSQAPKLLFHYYDKDFNNEADTPDNFQSRRPNTSFCFLDIRSPGLGDTAMYLCATSRVRPSSGETQYFGPGTRLLVL.

As to this clone: The read terminates 3 residues ahead of where the CDR3 ends, so the germline J gene completes it. The V call is TRBV10-2, the J call TRBJ2-3; TRBD2 aligns across 9 bases. There are 14 residues in the CDR3. V lost 4 bases and J lost 6; bases outside the gene matches: 5. CDR1 is WSHSY and CDR2 is SAAADI in the germline V gene. The CDR3 protein is CASSGGLASDTQYF. The part of the CDR3 DNA that was read is TGCGCCAGCAGTGGGGGACTAGCATCCGATACG.

Comments on this clone: Read data end 3 residues before the CDR3 end; the end is taken from the germline J gene. V and J are TRBV7-3 and TRBJ2-3; tentatively, D is TRBD1 (6 bases). V lost 2 bases to trimming and J lost 4 bases, with 13 bases between them. Germline V lookup: CDR1 SGHTA, CDR2 FQGTGA. CDR3 length: 15 amino acids. Here the CDR3 reads CASSLSGQPADTQYF. The covered CDR3 bases are TGTGCCAGCAGCTTATCAGGACAGCCGGCAGATACG.

Comment on this clone: The read halts 3 residues ahead of the CDR3 end, with the missing end drawn from the germline J gene. The chain combines TRBV7-9 with TRBJ1-2; 7 nucleotides align to TRBD1. Per the germline V gene, CDR1 is SEHNR and CDR2 is FQNEAQ (reference sequence). This CDR3 spans 14 amino acids. CDR3 DNA, as far as it was read: TGTGCCAGCAGCTTAGTTGAAGGGGGCGATTTC. Its translation is CASSLVEGGDF. The CDR3 reads in full as CASSLVEGGDFYTF.

As concerns this clone: Coverage ceases 3 residues before the CDR3 finishes, and the germline J gene fills in the end. J is TRBJ2-1 and V is TRBV20-1, with 11 bases lining up with TRBD2. Germline CDR1 reads DFQATT; CDR2 reads SNEGSKA (reference sequence). The CDR3 runs 17 residues. The V gene end was trimmed by 3 bases and the J gene end by 0 bases; junction bases not matched to a gene: 7. The CDR3 is CSARVSGRARSYNEQFF. The sequenced CDR3 bases are TGCAGTGCTAGGGTTAGCGGGAGGGCCCGCTCCTACAATGAG.

The sequenced part of the CDR3 DNA is TGTGCCAGCAGTGAAACCAGGGGGCCTGAA. It codes for CASSETRGPE. The full-length CDR3 reads as CASSETRGPEAFF. The gene calls are TRBV2 and TRBJ1-1; 8 nucleotides agree with TRBD1. With the read ending 3 residues before the CDR3 end, the germline J gene is used to fill in that end. This CDR3 comprises 13 residues. The trim removed 2 bases at V and 6 bases at J, leaving 2 bases unmatched. The germline V gene has CDR1 SNHLY and CDR2 FYNNEI.

Note on this clone: The CDR3 is cut off 3 residues early in the read; its end comes from the germline J gene. V gene TRBV5-1 combines with J gene TRBJ2-7, with 9 bases identical to TRBD1. From germline, CDR1 is SGHRS and CDR2 YFSETQ. J gave up 2 bases and V 3 bases, and 3 bases lay outside the gene matches. This CDR3 has 14 residues. The DNA read from the CDR3 is TGCGCCAGCAGCTCCCGGACAGGGGCCTACGAG. Its translation is CASSSRTGAYE. The entire CDR3 protein reads CASSSRTGAYEQYF.

As for this clone: The CDR3 extends 3 residues past the end of the read, so its final part is completed from the germline J gene. The chain carries TRBV2 and TRBJ2-2; D perhaps matches TRBD2 (5 bases). The CDR3 contains 15 residues. CDR1 is SNHLY and CDR2 is FYNNEI in the germline V gene. V was cut by 3 bases and J by 2 bases, with 10 bases left in between. The CDR3 here is CASSEAGYNTGELFF. Incomplete CDR3 DNA: TGTGCCAGCAGTGAGGCGGGTTATAACACCGGGGAG.

About this clone: The read gets to within 3 residues of the CDR3 end, and the germline J gene fills in the rest. J is TRBJ2-7 and V is TRBV2; D remains ambiguous. This CDR3 region has 11 residues. The germline gives CDR1 SNHLY, CDR2 FYNNEI. V was clipped by 6 bases and J by 3 bases, with 6 bases between them. The sequenced CDR3 bases are TGTGCCAGCAGGTTATTCTACGAG. It encodes CASRLFYE. The entire CDR3 sequence reads CASRLFYEQYF. The full variable domain, with the rest looked up from reference TRBV2 and TRBJ2-7, is EPEVTQTPSHQVTQMGQEVILRCVPISNHLYFYWYRQILGQKVEFLVSFYNNEISEKSEIFDDQFSVERPDGSNFTLKIRSTKLEDSAMYFCASRLFYEQYFGPGTRLTVT.

With regard to this clone: The read comes to an end 3 residues before the CDR3 does, leaving the germline J gene to fill in the end. The rearrangement links TRBV29-1 to TRBJ1-1, with TRBD1 matching 10 bases. Trimming at V came to 7 bases and at J to 6 bases, leaving 8 bases not matched to a gene. CDR1 and CDR2 (germline): SQVTM, ANQGSEA. The CDR3 is 13 amino acids. Incomplete CDR3 DNA: TGCAGCGCCGGGGGGGACAGGGGCCCTGAA. Amino acid sequence: CSAGGDRGPE. The entire CDR3 is CSAGGDRGPEAFF.

Notes on this clone: The observed sequence ends 3 residues before the CDR3 terminus, with the missing tail filled in from the germline J gene. The genes are TRBV4-1 and TRBJ2-7, with TRBD2 identical over 7 bases. V shed 1 base, J shed 0 bases, and the junction held 3 bases outside the gene matches. The CDR3 spans 15 residues. CDR1 and CDR2 (germline): MGHRA, YSYEKL. The CDR3 sequence is CASSQATSFSYEQYF. Incomplete CDR3 DNA: TGCGCCAGCAGCCAAGCGACTAGCTTCTCCTACGAG.